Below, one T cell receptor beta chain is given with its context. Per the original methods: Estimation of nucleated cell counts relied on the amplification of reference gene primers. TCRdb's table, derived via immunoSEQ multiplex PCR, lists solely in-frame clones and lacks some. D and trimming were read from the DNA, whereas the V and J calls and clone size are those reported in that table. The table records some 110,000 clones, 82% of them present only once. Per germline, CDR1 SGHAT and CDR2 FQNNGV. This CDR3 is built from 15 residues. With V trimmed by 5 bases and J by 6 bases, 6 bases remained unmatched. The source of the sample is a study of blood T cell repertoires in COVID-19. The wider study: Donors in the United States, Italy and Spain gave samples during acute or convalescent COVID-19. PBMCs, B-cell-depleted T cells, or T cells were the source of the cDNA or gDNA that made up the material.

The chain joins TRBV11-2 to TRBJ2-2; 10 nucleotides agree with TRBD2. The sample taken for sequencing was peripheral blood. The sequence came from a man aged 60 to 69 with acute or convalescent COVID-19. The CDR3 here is CASSLSGGRAGELFF. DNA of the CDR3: TGTGCCAGCAGCCTTAGCGGGGGGAGGGCCGGGGAGCTGTTTTTT.